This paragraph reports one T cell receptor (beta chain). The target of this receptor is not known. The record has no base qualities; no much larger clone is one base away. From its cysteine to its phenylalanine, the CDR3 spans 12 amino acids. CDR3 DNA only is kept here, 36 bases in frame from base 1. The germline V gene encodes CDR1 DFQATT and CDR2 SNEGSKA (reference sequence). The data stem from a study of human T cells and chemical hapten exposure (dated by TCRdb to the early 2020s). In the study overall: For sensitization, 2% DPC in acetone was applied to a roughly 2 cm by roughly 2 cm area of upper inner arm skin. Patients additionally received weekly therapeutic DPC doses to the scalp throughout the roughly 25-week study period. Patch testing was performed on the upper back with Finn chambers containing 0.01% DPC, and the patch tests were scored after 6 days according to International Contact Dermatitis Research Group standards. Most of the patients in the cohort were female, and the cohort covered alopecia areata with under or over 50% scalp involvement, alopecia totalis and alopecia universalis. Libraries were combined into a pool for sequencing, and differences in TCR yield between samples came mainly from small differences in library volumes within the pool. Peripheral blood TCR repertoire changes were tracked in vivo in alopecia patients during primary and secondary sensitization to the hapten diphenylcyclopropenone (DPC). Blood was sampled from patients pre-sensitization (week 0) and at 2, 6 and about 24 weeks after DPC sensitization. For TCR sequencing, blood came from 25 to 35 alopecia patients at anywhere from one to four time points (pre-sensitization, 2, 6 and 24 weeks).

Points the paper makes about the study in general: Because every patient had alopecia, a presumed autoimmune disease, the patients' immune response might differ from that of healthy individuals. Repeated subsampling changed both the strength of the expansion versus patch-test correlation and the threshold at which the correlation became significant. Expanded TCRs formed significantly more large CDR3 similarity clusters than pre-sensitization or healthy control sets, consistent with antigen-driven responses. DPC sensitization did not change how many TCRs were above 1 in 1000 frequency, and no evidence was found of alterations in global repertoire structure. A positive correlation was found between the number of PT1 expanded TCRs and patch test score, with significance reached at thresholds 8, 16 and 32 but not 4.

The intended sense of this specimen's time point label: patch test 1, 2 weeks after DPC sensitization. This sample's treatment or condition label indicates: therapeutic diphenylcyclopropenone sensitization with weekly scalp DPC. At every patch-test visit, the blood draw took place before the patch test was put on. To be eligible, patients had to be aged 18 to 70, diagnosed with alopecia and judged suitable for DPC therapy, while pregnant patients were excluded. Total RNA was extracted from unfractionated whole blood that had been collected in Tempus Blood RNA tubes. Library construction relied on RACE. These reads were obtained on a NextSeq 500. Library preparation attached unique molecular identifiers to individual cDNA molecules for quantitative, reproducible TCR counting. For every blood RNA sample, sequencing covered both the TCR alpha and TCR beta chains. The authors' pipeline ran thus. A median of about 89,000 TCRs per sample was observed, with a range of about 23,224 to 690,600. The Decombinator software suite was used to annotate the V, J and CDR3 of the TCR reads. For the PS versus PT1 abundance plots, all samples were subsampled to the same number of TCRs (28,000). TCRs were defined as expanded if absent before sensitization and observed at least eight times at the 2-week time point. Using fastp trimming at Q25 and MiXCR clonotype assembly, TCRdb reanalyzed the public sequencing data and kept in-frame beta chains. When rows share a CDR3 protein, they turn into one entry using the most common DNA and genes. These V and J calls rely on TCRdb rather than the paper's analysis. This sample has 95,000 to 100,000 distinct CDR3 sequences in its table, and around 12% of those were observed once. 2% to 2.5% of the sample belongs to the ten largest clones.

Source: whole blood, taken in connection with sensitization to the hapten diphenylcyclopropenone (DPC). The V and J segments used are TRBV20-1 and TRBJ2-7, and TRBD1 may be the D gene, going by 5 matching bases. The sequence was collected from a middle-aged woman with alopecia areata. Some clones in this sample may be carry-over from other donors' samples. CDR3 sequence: CANRIIPYEQYF. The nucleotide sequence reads TGCGCCAACAGGATTATACCCTACGAGCAGTACTTC.